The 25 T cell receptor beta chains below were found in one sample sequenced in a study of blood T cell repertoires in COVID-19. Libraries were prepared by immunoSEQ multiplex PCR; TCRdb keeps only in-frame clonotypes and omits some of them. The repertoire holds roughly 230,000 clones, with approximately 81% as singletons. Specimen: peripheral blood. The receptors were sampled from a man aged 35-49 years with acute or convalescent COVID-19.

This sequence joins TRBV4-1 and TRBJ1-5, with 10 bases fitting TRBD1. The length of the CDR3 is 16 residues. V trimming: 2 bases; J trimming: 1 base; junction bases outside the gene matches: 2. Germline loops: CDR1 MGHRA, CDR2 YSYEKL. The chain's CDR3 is CASSQRQGASNQPQHF. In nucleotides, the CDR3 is TGCGCCAGCAGCCAACGACAGGGGGCCAGCAATCAGCCCCAGCATTTT.

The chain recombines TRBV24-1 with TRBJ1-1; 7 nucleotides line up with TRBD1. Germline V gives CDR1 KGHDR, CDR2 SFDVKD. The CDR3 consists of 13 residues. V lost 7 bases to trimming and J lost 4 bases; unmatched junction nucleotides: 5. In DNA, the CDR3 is TGTGCCACCAGGACAGGGTCTGGCACTGAAGCTTTCTTT. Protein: CATRTGSGTEAFF.

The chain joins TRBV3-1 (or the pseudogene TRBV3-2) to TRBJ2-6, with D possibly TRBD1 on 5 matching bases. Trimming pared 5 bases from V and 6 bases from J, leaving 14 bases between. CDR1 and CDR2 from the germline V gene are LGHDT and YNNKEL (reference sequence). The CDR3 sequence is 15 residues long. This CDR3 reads CASSTQGSAANVLTF. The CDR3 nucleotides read TGTGCCAGCAGCACTCAGGGTTCGGCGGCCAACGTCCTGACTTTC.

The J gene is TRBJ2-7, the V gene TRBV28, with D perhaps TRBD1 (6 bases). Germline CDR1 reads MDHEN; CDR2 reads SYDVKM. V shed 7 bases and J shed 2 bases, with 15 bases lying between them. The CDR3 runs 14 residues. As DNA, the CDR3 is TGTGCCAGCACCCCTGGGGGCGCGCCCTACGAGCAGTACTTC. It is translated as CASTPGGAPYEQYF.

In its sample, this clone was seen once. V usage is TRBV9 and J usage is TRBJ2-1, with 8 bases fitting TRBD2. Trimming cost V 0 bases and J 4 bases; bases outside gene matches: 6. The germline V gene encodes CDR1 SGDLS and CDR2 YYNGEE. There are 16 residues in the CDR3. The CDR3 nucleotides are TGTGCCAGCAGCGTAGCGACTAGCGCGTCATACAATGAGCAGTTCTTC. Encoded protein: CASSVATSASYNEQFF.

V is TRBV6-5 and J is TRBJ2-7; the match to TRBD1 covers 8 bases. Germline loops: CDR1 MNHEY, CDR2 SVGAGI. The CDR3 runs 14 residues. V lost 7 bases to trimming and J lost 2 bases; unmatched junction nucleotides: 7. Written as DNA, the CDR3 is TGTGCCAGCAAATTGACAGGGGACCCCTACGAGCAGTACTTC. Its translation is CASKLTGDPYEQYF.

The CDR3 loop is CASSLTPPGGELFF. The CDR3 DNA reads as TGTGCCAGCAGCCTGACCCCACCAGGCGGGGAGCTGTTTTTT. V and J are TRBV7-3 and TRBJ2-2; D call uncertain. This CDR3 has 14 residues. The V gene lost 5 bases and the J gene lost 7 bases, with 14 bases spanning the gap. Germline V gives CDR1 SGHTA, CDR2 FQGTGA.

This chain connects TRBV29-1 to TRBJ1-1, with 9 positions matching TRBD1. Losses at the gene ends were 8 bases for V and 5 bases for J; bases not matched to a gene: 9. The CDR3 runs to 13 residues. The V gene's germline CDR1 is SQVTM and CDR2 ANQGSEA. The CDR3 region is CSSSGQGKTEAFF. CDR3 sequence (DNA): TGCAGCTCATCGGGACAGGGAAAAACTGAAGCTTTCTTT.

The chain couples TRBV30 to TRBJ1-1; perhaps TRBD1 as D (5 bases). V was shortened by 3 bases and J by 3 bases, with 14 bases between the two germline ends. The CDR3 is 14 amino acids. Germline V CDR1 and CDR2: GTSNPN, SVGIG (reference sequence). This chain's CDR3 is CAWRPGRLYTEAFF. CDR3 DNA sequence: TGTGCCTGGAGACCAGGGCGGTTGTACACTGAAGCTTTCTTT.

The CDR3 loop is CASSQELGRSYNSPLHF. CDR3 DNA sequence: TGCGCCAGCAGCCAAGAATTGGGGAGATCCTATAATTCACCCCTCCACTTT. This chain connects TRBV4-3 to TRBJ1-6; D not certain. V was pared by 0 bases and J by 1 base, with 10 bases between. CDR1 is LGHNA, CDR2 YSLEER, per germline. This CDR3 is built from 17 residues.

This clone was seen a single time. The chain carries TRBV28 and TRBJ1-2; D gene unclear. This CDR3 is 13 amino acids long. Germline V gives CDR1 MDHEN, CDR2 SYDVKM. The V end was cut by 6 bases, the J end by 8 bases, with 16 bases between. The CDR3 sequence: CASSIGGSNGYTF. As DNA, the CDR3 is TGTGCCAGCAGCATAGGAGGTAGCAACGGCTACACCTTC.

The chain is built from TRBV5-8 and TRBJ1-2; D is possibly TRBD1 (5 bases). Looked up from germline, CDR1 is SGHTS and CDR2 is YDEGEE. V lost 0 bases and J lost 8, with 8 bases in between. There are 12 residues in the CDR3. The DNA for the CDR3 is TGTGCCAGCAGCTTGGGAAGGGGCGGCTACACCTTC. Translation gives CASSLGRGGYTF.

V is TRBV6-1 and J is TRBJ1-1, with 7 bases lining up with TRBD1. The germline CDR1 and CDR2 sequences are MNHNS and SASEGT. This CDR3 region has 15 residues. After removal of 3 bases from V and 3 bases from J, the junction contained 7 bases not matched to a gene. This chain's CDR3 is CASSDRGTSHTEAFF. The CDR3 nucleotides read TGTGCCAGCAGTGACAGGGGGACGAGTCACACTGAAGCTTTCTTT.

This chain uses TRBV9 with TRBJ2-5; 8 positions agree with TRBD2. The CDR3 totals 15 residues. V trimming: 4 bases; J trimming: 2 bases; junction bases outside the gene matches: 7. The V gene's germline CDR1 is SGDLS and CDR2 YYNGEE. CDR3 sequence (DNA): TGTGCCAGCAGCCCCCGGGTAGCGGGGCAAGAGACCCAGTACTTC. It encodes CASSPRVAGQETQYF.

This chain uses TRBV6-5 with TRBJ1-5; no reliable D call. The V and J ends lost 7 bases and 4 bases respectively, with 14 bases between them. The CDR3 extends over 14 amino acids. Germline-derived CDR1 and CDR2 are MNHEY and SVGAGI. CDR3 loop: CASTPPTNNQPQHF. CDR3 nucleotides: TGTGCCAGCACTCCTCCAACAAATAATCAGCCCCAGCATTTT.

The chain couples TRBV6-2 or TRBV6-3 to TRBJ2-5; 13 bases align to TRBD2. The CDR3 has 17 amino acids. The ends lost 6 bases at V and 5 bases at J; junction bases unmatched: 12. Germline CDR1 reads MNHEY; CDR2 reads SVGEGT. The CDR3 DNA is TGTGCCAGCAGCCTAAAGGGGACTAGCGGGGTTAGGGAGACCCAGTACTTC. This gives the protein CASSLKGTSGVRETQYF.

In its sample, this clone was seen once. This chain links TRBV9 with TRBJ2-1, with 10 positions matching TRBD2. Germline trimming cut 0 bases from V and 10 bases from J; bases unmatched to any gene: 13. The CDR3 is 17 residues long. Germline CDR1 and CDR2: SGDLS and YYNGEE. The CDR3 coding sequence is TGTGCCAGCAGCGTAGCGGGGGCTAGCGGGGGCCACCAGGAGCAGTTCTTC. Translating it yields CASSVAGASGGHQEQFF.

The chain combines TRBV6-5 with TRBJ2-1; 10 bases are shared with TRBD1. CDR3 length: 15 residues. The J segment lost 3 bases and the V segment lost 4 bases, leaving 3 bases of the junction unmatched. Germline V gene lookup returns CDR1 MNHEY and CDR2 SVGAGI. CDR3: CASSWDRGDYNEQFF. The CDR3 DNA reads TGTGCCAGCAGTTGGGACAGGGGCGACTACAATGAGCAGTTCTTC.

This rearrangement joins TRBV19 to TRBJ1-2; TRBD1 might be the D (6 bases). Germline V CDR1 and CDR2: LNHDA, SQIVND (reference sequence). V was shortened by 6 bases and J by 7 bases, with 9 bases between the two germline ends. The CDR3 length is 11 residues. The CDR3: CASRSGAGYTF. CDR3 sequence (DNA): TGTGCCAGTAGATCAGGGGCTGGCTACACCTTC.

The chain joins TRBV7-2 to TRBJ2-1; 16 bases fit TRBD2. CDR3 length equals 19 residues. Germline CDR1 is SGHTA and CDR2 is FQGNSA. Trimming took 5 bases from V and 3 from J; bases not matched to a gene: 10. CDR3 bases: TGTGCCAGCAGCCCGGGACTAGCGGGGGGGCCGTTAGGCTACAATGAGCAGTTCTTC. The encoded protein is CASSPGLAGGPLGYNEQFF.

Here the CDR3 DNA reads TGTGCCAGCAGCTTAGGAGTGAACACTGAAGCTTTCTTT. It translates to CASSLGVNTEAFF. The J gene is TRBJ1-1, the V gene TRBV11-3, with D hard to call. The CDR3 covers 13 residues. Trimming stripped 1 base from V and 0 bases from J, with 3 bases between. Germline loops: CDR1 SGHNT, CDR2 YENEEA.

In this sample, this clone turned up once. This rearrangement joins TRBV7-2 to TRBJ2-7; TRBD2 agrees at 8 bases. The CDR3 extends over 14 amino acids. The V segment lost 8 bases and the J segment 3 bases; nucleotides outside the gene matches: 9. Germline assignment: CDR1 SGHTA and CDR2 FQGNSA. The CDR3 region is CASAPERGSYEQYF. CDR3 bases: TGTGCCAGCGCCCCAGAGCGGGGGAGCTACGAGCAGTACTTC. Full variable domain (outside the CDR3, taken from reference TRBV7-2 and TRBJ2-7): GAGVSQSPSNKVTEKGKDVELRCDPISGHTALYWYRQSLGQGLEFLIYFQGNSAPDKSGLPSDRFSAERTGGSVSTLTIQRTQQEDSAVYLCASAPERGSYEQYFGPGTRLTVT.

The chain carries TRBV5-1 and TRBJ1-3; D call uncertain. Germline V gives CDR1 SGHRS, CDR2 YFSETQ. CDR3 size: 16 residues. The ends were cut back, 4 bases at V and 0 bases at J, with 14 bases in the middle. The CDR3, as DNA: TGCGCCAGCAGCGCGGTCTTCCGCTTCTCTGGAAACACCATATATTTT. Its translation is CASSAVFRFSGNTIYF.

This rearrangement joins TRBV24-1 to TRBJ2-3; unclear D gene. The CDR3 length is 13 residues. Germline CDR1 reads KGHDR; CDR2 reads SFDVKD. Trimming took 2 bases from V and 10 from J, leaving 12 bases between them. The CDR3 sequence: CATSDSRSPAQYF. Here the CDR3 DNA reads TGTGCCACCAGTGATTCTAGGAGTCCTGCGCAGTATTTT.

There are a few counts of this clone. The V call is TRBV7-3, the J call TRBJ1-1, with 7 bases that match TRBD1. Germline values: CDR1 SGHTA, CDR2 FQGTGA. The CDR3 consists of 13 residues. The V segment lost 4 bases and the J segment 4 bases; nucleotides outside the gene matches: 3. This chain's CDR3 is CASSSRQGTEAFF. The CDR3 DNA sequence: TGTGCCAGCAGCTCCCGACAGGGCACTGAAGCTTTCTTT.